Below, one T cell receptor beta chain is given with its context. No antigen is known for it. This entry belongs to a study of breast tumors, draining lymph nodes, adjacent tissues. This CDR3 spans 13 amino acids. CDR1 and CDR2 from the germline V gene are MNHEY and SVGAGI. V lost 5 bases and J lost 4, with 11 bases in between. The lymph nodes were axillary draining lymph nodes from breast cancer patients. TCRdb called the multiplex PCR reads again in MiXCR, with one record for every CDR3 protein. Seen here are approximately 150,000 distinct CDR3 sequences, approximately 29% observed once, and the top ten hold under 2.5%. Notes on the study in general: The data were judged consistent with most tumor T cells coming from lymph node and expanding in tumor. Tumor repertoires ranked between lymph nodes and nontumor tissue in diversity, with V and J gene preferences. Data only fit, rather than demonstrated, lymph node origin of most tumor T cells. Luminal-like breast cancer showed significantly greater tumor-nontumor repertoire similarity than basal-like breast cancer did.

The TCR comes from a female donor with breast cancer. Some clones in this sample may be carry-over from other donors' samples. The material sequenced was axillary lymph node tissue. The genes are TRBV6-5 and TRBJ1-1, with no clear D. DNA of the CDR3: TGTGCCAGCAGTAAACAGAAACCCACTGAAGCTTTCTTT. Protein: CASSKQKPTEAFF.